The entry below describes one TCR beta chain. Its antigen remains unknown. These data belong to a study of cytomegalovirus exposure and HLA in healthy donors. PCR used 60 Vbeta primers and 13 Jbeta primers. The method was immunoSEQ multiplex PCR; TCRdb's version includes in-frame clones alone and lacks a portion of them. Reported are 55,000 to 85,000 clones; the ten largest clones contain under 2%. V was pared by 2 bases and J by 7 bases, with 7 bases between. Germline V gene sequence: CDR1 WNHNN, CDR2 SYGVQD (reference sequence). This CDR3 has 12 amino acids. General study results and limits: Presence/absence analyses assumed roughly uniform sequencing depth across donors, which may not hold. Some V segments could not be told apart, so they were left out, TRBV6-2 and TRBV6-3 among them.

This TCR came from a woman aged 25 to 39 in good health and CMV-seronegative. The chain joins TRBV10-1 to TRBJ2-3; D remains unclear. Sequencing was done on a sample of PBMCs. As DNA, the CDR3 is TGCGCCAGCAGTGAGGTTGACAATACGCAGTATTTT. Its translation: CASSEVDNTQYF.